The entry below describes one T cell receptor beta chain. Its antigen is not known. Germline lookup yields CDR1 MNHNS and CDR2 SASEGT. This CDR3 region has 13 residues. V trimming: 8 bases; J trimming: 6 bases; junction bases outside the gene matches: 5. Primers: 60 Vbeta forward and 13 Jbeta reverse. Assay used: immunoSEQ multiplex PCR; TCRdb lists only in-frame clones, some missing. The sample gives 95,000 to 150,000 clones, approximately 74% of which show up once; approximately 3.9% is in the top ten. This sample is drawn from a study of cytomegalovirus exposure and HLA in healthy donors. Study-level results: Later analysis indicated greater clonal expansion among HLA-associated TCR beta chains than among equally common other chains. The authors assumed roughly uniform sequencing depth across donors for presence/absence analyses. The classifier reportedly diagnosed cytomegalovirus status with high specificity and sensitivity. TCR beta V- and J-gene trimming, according to a later analysis, was linked to a missense DCLRE1C variant.

Source material: PBMCs. The receptor's source is a middle-aged man in good health and CMV-seropositive. V is TRBV6-1 and J is TRBJ2-1, with 9 nucleotides matching TRBD1. This chain's CDR3 is CASGQGRVNEQFF. CDR3 sequence (DNA): TGTGCCAGCGGACAGGGGAGGGTCAATGAGCAGTTCTTC.